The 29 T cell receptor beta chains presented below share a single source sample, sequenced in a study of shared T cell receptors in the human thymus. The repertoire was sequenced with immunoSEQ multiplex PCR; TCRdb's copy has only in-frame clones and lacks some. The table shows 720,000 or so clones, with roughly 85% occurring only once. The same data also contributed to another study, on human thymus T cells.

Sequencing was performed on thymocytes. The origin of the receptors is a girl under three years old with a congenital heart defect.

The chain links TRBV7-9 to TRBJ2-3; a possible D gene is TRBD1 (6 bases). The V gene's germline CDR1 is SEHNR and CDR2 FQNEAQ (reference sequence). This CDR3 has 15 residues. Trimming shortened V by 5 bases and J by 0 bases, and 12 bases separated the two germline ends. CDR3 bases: TGTGCCAGCAGCCGAGGGACAACTAGCACAGATACGCAGTATTTT. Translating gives CASSRGTTSTDTQYF.

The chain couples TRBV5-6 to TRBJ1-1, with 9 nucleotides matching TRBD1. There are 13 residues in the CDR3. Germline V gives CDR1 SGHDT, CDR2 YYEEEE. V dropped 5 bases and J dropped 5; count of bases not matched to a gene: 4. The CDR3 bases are TGTGCCAGCAGACAGGGGGCGGAGACTGAAGCTTTCTTT. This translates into CASRQGAETEAFF. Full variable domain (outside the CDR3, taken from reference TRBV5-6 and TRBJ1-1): DAGVTQSPTHLIKTRGQQVTLRCSPKSGHDTVSWYQQALGQGPQFIFQYYEEEERQRGNFPDRFSGHQFPNYSSELNVNALLLGDSALYLCASRQGAETEAFFGQGTRLTVV.

CDR3 sequence (DNA): TGCAGCGCAATCGGGCTCTCGGGGGAACCTGAAGAATGCTACACCTTC. The encoded protein is CSAIGLSGEPEECYTF. This rearrangement joins TRBV29-1 to TRBJ1-2, with D perhaps matching TRBD1 (5 bases). Per the germline V gene, CDR1 is SQVTM and CDR2 is ANQGSEA. This CDR3 has 16 amino acids. V was clipped by 7 bases and J by 9 bases, with 30 bases between them.

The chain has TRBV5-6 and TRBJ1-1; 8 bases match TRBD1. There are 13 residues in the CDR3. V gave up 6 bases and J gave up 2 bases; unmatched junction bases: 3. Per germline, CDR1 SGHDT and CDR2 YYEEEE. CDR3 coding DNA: TGTGCCAGCACCGGACAGGGAAACACTGAAGCTTTCTTT. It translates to CASTGQGNTEAFF.

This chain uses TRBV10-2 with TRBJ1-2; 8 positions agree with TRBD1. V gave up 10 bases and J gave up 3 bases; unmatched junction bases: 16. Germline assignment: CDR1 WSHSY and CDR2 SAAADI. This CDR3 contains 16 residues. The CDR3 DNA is TGCGCCACCTCCTCTCCTGACAGGGGATTATACTATGGCTACACCTTC. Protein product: CATSSPDRGLYYGYTF.

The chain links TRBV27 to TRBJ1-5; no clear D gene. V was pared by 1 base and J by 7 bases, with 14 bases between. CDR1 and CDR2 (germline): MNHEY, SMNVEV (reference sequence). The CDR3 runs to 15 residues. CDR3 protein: CASSLFYDTSQPQHF. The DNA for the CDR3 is TGTGCCAGCAGTTTATTTTATGACACTAGCCAGCCCCAGCATTTT.

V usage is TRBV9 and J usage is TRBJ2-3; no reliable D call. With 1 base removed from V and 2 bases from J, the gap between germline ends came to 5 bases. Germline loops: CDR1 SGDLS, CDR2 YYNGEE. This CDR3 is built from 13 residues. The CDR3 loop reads CASSVPNTDTQYF. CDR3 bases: TGTGCCAGCAGCGTACCCAACACAGATACGCAGTATTTT.

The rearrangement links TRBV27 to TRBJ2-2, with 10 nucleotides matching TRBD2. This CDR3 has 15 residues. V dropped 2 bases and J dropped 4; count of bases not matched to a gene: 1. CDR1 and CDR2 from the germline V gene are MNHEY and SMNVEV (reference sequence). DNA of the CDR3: TGTGCCAGCAGTTTAGGGACTAGCGTCACCGGGGAGCTGTTTTTT. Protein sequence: CASSLGTSVTGELFF.

The DNA of the CDR3 is TGTGCCAGGACTACAGGGGTACATTCACCCCTCCACTTT. Its translation is CARTTGVHSPLHF. This chain joins TRBV19 and TRBJ1-6; TRBD1 agrees at 7 bases. This CDR3 spans 13 amino acids. Germline lookup yields CDR1 LNHDA and CDR2 SQIVND (reference sequence). The V segment lost 9 bases and the J segment 8 bases; nucleotides outside the gene matches: 7.

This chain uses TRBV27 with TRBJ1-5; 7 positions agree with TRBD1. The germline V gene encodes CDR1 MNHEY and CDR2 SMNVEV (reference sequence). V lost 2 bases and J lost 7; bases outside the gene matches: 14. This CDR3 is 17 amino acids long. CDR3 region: CASSLGSTGAPRQPQHF. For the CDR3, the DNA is TGTGCCAGCAGTTTAGGGAGTACAGGGGCCCCGAGACAGCCCCAGCATTTT.

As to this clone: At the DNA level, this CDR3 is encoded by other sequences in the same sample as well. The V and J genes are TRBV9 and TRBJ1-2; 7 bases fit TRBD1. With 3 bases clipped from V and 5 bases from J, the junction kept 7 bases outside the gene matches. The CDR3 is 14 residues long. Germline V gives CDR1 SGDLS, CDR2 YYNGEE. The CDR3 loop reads CASSAQQGIYGYTF. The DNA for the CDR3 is TGTGCCAGCAGCGCCCAACAGGGGATATATGGCTACACCTTC.

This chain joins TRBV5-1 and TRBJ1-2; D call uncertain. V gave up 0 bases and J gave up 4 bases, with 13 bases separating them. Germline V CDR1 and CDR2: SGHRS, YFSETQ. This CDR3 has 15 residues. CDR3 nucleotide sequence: TGCGCCAGCAGCTTGGGCCTCCAGTCTTTCTATGGCTACACCTTC. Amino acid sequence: CASSLGLQSFYGYTF.

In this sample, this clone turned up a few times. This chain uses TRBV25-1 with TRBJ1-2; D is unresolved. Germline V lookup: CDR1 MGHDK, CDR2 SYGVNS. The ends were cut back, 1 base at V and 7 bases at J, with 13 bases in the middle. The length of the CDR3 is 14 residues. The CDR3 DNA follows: TGTGCCAGCAGTGAATCGCCGGGGAAGATTGGCTACACCTTC. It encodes CASSESPGKIGYTF.

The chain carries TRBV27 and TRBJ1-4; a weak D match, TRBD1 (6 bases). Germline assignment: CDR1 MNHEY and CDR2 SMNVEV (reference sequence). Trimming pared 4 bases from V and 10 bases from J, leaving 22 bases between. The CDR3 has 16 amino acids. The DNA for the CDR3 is TGTGCCAGCAGTTCCTACCGGGACAACGGACCTGTAAAACTGTTTTTT. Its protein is CASSSYRDNGPVKLFF.

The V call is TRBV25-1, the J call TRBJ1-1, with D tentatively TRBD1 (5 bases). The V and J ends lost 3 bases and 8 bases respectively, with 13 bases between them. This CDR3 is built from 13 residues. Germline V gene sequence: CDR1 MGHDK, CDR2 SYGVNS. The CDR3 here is CASSDPREAEAFF. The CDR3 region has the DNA TGTGCCAGCAGTGATCCCAGGGAGGCAGAAGCTTTCTTT.

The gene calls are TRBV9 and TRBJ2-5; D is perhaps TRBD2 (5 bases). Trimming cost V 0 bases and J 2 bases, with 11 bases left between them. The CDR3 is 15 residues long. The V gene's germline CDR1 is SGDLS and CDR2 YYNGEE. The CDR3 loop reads CASSVDRGHQETQYF. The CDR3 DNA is TGTGCCAGCAGCGTAGACCGGGGTCATCAAGAGACCCAGTACTTC.

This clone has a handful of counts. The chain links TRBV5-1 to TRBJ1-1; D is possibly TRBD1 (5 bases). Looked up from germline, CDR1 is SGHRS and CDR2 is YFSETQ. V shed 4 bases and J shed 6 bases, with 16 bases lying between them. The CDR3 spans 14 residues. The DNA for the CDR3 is TGCGCCAGCAGCAGGGAGGGTGCAGGGTCTGAAGCTTTCTTT. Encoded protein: CASSREGAGSEAFF.

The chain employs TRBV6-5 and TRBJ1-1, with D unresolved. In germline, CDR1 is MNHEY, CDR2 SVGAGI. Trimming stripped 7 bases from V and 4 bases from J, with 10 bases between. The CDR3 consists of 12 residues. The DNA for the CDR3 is TGTGCCAGCACTAGACCGGGCACTGAAGCTTTCTTT. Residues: CASTRPGTEAFF.

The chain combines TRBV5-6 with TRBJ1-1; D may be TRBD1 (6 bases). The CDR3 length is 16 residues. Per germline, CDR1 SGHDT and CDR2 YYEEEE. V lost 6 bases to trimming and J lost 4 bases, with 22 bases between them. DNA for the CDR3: TGTGCCAGCACCCTGGGGGCAGACAAGTATAGCACTGAAGCTTTCTTT. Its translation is CASTLGADKYSTEAFF.

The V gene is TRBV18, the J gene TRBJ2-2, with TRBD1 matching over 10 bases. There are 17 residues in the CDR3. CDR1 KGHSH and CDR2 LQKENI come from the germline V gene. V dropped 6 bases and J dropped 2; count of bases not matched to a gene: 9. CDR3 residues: CASSLRDRGRNTGELFF. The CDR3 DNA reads TGTGCCAGCTCCTTACGCGACAGGGGGCGCAACACCGGGGAGCTGTTTTTT.

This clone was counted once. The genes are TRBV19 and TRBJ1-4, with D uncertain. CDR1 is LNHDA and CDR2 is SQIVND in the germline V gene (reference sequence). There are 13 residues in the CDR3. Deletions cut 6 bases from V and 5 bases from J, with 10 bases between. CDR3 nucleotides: TGTGCCAGTAGCAAAACCGGGAATGAAAAACTGTTTTTT. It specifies CASSKTGNEKLFF.

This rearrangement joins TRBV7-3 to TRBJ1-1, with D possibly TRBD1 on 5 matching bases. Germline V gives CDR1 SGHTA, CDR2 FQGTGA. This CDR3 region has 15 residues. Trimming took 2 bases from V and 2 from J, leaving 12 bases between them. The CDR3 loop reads CASSLLGAPNTEAFF. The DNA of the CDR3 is TGTGCCAGCAGCTTATTAGGGGCCCCCAACACTGAAGCTTTCTTT.

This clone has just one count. Here the CDR3 DNA reads TGTGCCACCAGTATTGTTGCAACTAATGAAAAACTGTTTTTT. It encodes CATSIVATNEKLFF. The V call is TRBV15, the J call TRBJ1-4; D gene unclear. Germline V gene sequence: CDR1 LNHNV, CDR2 YYDKDF (reference sequence). This CDR3 has 14 amino acids. V shed 6 bases and J shed 0 bases, with 8 bases lying between them.

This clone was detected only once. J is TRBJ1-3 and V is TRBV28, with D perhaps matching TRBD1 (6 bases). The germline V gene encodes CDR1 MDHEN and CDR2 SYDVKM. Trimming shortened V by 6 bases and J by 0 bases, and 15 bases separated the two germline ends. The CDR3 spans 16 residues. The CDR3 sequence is CASSPSRDISGNTIYF. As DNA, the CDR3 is TGTGCCAGCAGCCCCTCGAGGGACATCTCTGGAAACACCATATATTTT.

The CDR3 loop is CASSLNRKSSYEQYF. Written as DNA, the CDR3 is TGTGCCAGCAGTTTGAACAGAAAGAGCTCCTACGAGCAGTACTTC. The chain recombines TRBV6-5 with TRBJ2-7; D gene ambiguous. CDR1 and CDR2 from the germline V gene are MNHEY and SVGAGI. Trimming took 4 bases from V and 0 from J, leaving 13 bases between them. This CDR3 contains 15 residues.

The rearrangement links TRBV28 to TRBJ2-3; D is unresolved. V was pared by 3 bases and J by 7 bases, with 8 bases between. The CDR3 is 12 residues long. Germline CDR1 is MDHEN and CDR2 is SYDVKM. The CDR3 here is CASSFGSYTQYF. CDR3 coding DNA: TGTGCCAGCAGTTTCGGTAGCTATACGCAGTATTTT.

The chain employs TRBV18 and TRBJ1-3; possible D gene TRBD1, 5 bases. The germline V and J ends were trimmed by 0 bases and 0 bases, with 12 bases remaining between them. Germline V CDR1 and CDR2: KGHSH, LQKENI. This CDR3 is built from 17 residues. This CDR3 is CASSPPDGRDSGNTIYF. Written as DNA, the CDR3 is TGTGCCAGCTCACCACCGGATGGCAGGGACTCTGGAAACACCATATATTTT.

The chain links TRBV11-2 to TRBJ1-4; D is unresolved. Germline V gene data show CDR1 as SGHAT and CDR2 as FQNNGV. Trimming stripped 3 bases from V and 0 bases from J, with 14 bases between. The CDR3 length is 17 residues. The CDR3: CASSFKVSATTNEKLFF. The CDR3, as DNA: TGTGCCAGCAGCTTCAAGGTGAGCGCTACAACTAATGAAAAACTGTTTTTT.

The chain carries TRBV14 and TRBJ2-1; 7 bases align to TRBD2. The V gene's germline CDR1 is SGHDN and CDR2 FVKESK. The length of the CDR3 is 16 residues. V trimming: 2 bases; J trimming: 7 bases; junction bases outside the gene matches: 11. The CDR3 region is CASSQLFERGSNEQFF. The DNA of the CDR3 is TGTGCCAGCAGCCAATTATTTGAGCGGGGCTCGAATGAGCAGTTCTTC.